The entry below describes one TCR beta chain. Its antigen remains undetermined. No base-level quality is on record; no much larger clone is a single base apart. Whole blood was collected in K2EDTA tubes by collaborating institutions according to the institutions' own protocols. Collaborator samples were shipped for TCRbeta analysis as frozen whole blood, isolated PBMCs, or DNA extracted from either sample type. These data originate in a study of blood T cell repertoires in COVID-19 (dated by TCRdb to between 2020 and 2021). For the wider study: Samples from collaborators originated in the United States, Italy and Spain and spanned both the acute and convalescent phases of COVID-19. The material from the prospective study consisted of cDNA or gDNA derived from T cells, B-cell-depleted T cells, or PBMCs. The dataset comprised deeply sampled blood TCRbeta repertoires from subjects exposed to, actively infected with, or recovered from COVID-19. The repertoires were released in a freely available public database intended as a resource for research on the immune response to SARS-CoV-2. Samples came from the ongoing ImmuneRACE study (first 160 participants) plus 1,254 subjects from 6 global collaborators. Sample metadata almost always included a de-identified subject ID, COVID-19 status, age in years and sex. Where HLA class I and class II types were available, the types were taken from metadata supplied by the sample provider, not from assay-based typing. The investigation overall reported the following: How much clinical and demographic metadata was included differed by source and by participant, and the metadata was provided uncurated.

CDR1 is given as SGHRS and CDR2 as YFSETQ, both from the germline V gene. The CDR3, from cysteine to phenylalanine, totals 15 residues. Solely the CDR3 DNA is kept, with 45 bases framed from the first base. Trimming takes 3 bases off V and 2 bases off J; junction bases not matched to a gene: 5. TCRbeta CDR3 regions were amplified from genomic DNA by means of the immunoSEQ Assay, a bias-controlled multiplex PCR. Turning to the authors' computational methods: Within the assay, amplification of reference gene primers was used to estimate how many nucleated cells each sample contained. To quantify the absolute abundance of each unique TCRbeta CDR3 rearrangement, sequence reads were collapsed and filtered. Productive Simpson clonality was computed per sample as the square root of Simpson's diversity index over productive rearrangements. TCRdb carries this immuneACCESS record with in-frame sequences only. Its versions omit some clonotypes, under half of them owing to an unresolved V gene in the studies checked, with the rest unexplained. The V and J calls and clone size are taken from that table; D and trimming were inferred from the DNA. Here the sample has 100,000 to 150,000 clones; about four fifths occur a single time. The ten biggest clones cover about 40% of the sample.

The chain is made from TRBV5-1 and TRBJ1-5; 7 central bases correspond to TRBD1. The origin of this receptor is a man aged 35 to 55 with active or convalescent COVID-19. The sample taken for sequencing was peripheral blood. The CDR3 region has the sequence CASSWDGQGNQPQHF. The DNA sequence reads TGCGCCAGCAGCTGGGATGGACAGGGCAATCAGCCCCAGCATTTT.